Listed below are T cell receptor beta chains from one sample, sequenced in a study of identical twins. TCRdb reprocessed the 5' RACE reads with MiXCR, giving one entry per CDR3 protein. The sample shows a few hundred thousand distinct CDR3 sequences, 9.6% of them seen only once. Separately, the same data were catalogued under a study of yellow fever vaccine responses in identical twins.

The sample comprised PBMCs. The receptors originated from a woman between 18 and 29 years old in good health. Each CDR3 is given with its conserved first and last residue. The D gene is left open where the match is weak. Some rows have no size entry. The others give once, few or many, or a class for an expanded clone.

v_gene: TRBV7-9; j_gene: TRBJ1-2; abundance: few; d_gene: TRBD1; CDR3nt: TGTGCCAGCAGCTTAGAGACCGGGACAGGGGGCGCGGGTGGCTACACCTTC; CDR3aa: CASSLETGTGGAGGYTF
v_gene: TRBV5-1; j_gene: TRBJ1-2; abundance: few; d_gene: TRBD1; CDR3nt: TGCGCCAGCAGCTTGACGGGCGGGACAGCGTATGGCTACACCTTC; CDR3aa: CASSLTGGTAYGYTF
v_gene: TRBV3-1; j_gene: TRBJ2-2; abundance: .; d_gene: .; CDR3nt: TGTGCCAGCAGCACCCGACTGGACCCGAACACCGGGGAGCTGTTTTTT; CDR3aa: CASSTRLDPNTGELFF
v_gene: TRBV4-2; j_gene: TRBJ2-3; abundance: .; d_gene: TRBD1; CDR3nt: TGTGCCAGCGGCCCTGCGGGCGGACAGGGATGGACAGATACGCAGTATTTT; CDR3aa: CASGPAGGQGWTDTQYF
v_gene: TRBV4-3; j_gene: TRBJ1-1; abundance: few; d_gene: .; CDR3nt: TGCGCCAGCAGCCCGACGCGGGCGCTCATGAACACTGAAGCTTTCTTT; CDR3aa: CASSPTRALMNTEAFF
v_gene: TRBV18; j_gene: TRBJ1-1; abundance: .; d_gene: .; CDR3nt: TGTGCCAGCTCCCCAAGCCCGGGGGGGGCGACTGAAGCTTTCTTT; CDR3aa: CASSPSPGGATEAFF
v_gene: TRBV5-5; j_gene: TRBJ2-1; abundance: few; d_gene: TRBD2; CDR3nt: TGTGCCAGCAGCTTCGGAAGCGGGGGCTACAATGAGCAGTTCTTC; CDR3aa: CASSFGSGGYNEQFF
v_gene: TRBV27; j_gene: TRBJ2-2; abundance: few; d_gene: TRBD2; CDR3nt: TGTGCCAGCAGTCCAACTAGCGGGGAAAACGGGGAGCTGTTTTTT; CDR3aa: CASSPTSGENGELFF
v_gene: TRBV12-3/TRBV12-4; j_gene: TRBJ2-2; abundance: few; d_gene: TRBD2; CDR3nt: TGTGCCAGCAGAACTACCGGGACTAGCGGGGGGCTGACCGGGGAGCTGTTTTTT; CDR3aa: CASRTTGTSGGLTGELFF
v_gene: TRBV4-2; j_gene: TRBJ2-1; abundance: many; d_gene: TRBD2; CDR3nt: TGTGCCAGCAGCCAGGCCGGACTAGCGGCACCATACAATGAGCAGTTCTTC; CDR3aa: CASSQAGLAAPYNEQFF
v_gene: TRBV7-6; j_gene: TRBJ2-3; abundance: many; d_gene: .; CDR3nt: TGTGCCAGCAGTCTGTCCACGGGACTGTTCACAGATACGCAGTATTTT; CDR3aa: CASSLSTGLFTDTQYF
v_gene: TRBV28; j_gene: TRBJ2-1; abundance: many; d_gene: .; CDR3nt: TGTGCCAGCAGTTTTCCCGGGATCAGCTACAATGAGCAGTTCTTC; CDR3aa: CASSFPGISYNEQFF
v_gene: TRBV12-3/TRBV12-4; j_gene: TRBJ2-3; abundance: many; d_gene: TRBD2; CDR3nt: TGTGCCAGCCGGACTAGCGGTTACACAGATACGCAGTATTTT; CDR3aa: CASRTSGYTDTQYF
v_gene: TRBV6-5; j_gene: TRBJ2-7; abundance: .; d_gene: .; CDR3nt: TGTGCCAGCAGTTACTCCTCTGGACTGACGCTCTACGAGCAGTACTTC; CDR3aa: CASSYSSGLTLYEQYF
v_gene: TRBV27; j_gene: TRBJ2-7; abundance: .; d_gene: TRBD2; CDR3nt: TGTGCCAGCAGTGAGGACGGGGGGGTCTACGAGCAGTACTTC; CDR3aa: CASSEDGGVYEQYF
v_gene: TRBV4-3; j_gene: TRBJ2-1; abundance: many; d_gene: .; CDR3nt: TGCGCCAGCAGCCAAGAAATCGAAGCGAATGAGCAGTTCTTC; CDR3aa: CASSQEIEANEQFF
v_gene: TRBV20-1; j_gene: TRBJ1-5; abundance: .; d_gene: .; CDR3nt: TGCAGTGCTAGCGGGGGGCGCGACGGTCAGCCCCAGCATTTT; CDR3aa: CSASGGRDGQPQHF
v_gene: TRBV29-1; j_gene: TRBJ1-6; abundance: many; d_gene: TRBD1; CDR3nt: TGCAGCGCGGGGACAGGGACCAATTCACCCCTCCACTTT; CDR3aa: CSAGTGTNSPLHF
v_gene: TRBV20-1; j_gene: TRBJ2-7; abundance: few; d_gene: .; CDR3nt: TGCAGTGCTAGCGAGGAGGCCATACTAGCCTACGAGCAGTACTTC; CDR3aa: CSASEEAILAYEQYF
v_gene: TRBV29-1; j_gene: TRBJ2-7; abundance: many; d_gene: TRBD2; CDR3nt: TGCAGCGTTATCCTAGCGGCCCATTGGCAGTACTTC; CDR3aa: CSVILAAHWQYF
v_gene: TRBV9; j_gene: TRBJ1-3; abundance: few; d_gene: TRBD1; CDR3nt: TGTGCCAGCAGCGCCAAAGACAGGGGGCGGGGAAACACCATATATTTT; CDR3aa: CASSAKDRGRGNTIYF
v_gene: TRBV10-2; j_gene: TRBJ2-7; abundance: .; d_gene: .; CDR3nt: TGCGCCAGCAGTCCTCACCCTTCTAGCCATCTGGAGGTCTACGAGCAGTACTTC; CDR3aa: CASSPHPSSHLEVYEQYF
v_gene: TRBV4-3; j_gene: TRBJ2-7; abundance: .; d_gene: TRBD1; CDR3nt: TGCGCCAGCAGCCAAGATTGGACAGGGGGCCTTGGCGAGCAGTACTTC; CDR3aa: CASSQDWTGGLGEQYF
v_gene: TRBV27; j_gene: TRBJ2-7; abundance: few; d_gene: .; CDR3nt: TGTGCCAGCAGTTTATCGACAGAGATCTACAGCCACGAGCAGTACTTC; CDR3aa: CASSLSTEIYSHEQYF
v_gene: TRBV7-9; j_gene: TRBJ2-1; abundance: .; d_gene: .; CDR3nt: TGTGCCAGCAGCTTAGGGATAGCGGAGTACAATGAGCAGTTCTTC; CDR3aa: CASSLGIAEYNEQFF
v_gene: TRBV20-1; j_gene: TRBJ2-1; abundance: many; d_gene: .; CDR3nt: TGCAGCCACGGGGAGACCTACAATGAGCAGTTCTTC; CDR3aa: CSHGETYNEQFF
v_gene: TRBV5-1; j_gene: TRBJ2-7; abundance: .; d_gene: TRBD1; CDR3nt: TGCGCCAGCAGCTGGAGGACAGGTGGGTCCTACGAGCAGTACTTC; CDR3aa: CASSWRTGGSYEQYF
v_gene: TRBV27; j_gene: TRBJ2-1; abundance: .; d_gene: TRBD2; CDR3nt: TGTGCCAGCAGTTTATACGGACTAGCGGGAGGTGCATCCTACAATGAGCAGTTCTTC; CDR3aa: CASSLYGLAGGASYNEQFF
v_gene: TRBV12-5; j_gene: TRBJ2-2; abundance: few; d_gene: TRBD2; CDR3nt: TGTGCTAGTGGTTTCTCCGGGACTAGCGCCCAACCGAACACCGGGGAGCTGTTTTTT; CDR3aa: CASGFSGTSAQPNTGELFF
v_gene: TRBV14; j_gene: TRBJ2-5; abundance: few; d_gene: .; CDR3nt: TGTGCCAGCAGCCAAAACAGGGTCGGAAAAGAGACCCAGTACTTC; CDR3aa: CASSQNRVGKETQYF
v_gene: TRBV18; j_gene: TRBJ2-1; abundance: few; d_gene: TRBD2; CDR3nt: TGTGCCAGCTCGGGAGGGGAACCGACAGCCTTGAGTGAGCAGTTCTTC; CDR3aa: CASSGGEPTALSEQFF
v_gene: TRBV20-1; j_gene: TRBJ2-1; abundance: many; d_gene: .; CDR3nt: TGCAGTGCTACCAACCCACCCGGCCAGTTCTTC; CDR3aa: CSATNPPGQFF
v_gene: TRBV12-3/TRBV12-4; j_gene: TRBJ2-7; abundance: few; d_gene: .; CDR3nt: TGTGCCAGCAGTTTACAGTCAGGGCCGTCCTACGAGCAGTACTTC; CDR3aa: CASSLQSGPSYEQYF
v_gene: TRBV20-1; j_gene: TRBJ2-1; abundance: .; d_gene: TRBD2; CDR3nt: TGCAGTGCTAGAGCCCCGGGACTAGCGGATTACAATGAGCAGTTCTTC; CDR3aa: CSARAPGLADYNEQFF
v_gene: TRBV7-2; j_gene: TRBJ2-5; abundance: .; d_gene: .; CDR3nt: TGTGCCAGCAGCTTTTATGAACAGGGAGGGACCCAGTACTTC; CDR3aa: CASSFYEQGGTQYF
v_gene: TRBV5-1; j_gene: TRBJ2-1; abundance: .; d_gene: .; CDR3nt: TGCGCCAGCAGCTTGGAGGGGGTTCGGTGGGATGAGCAGTTCTTC; CDR3aa: CASSLEGVRWDEQFF
v_gene: TRBV20-1; j_gene: TRBJ2-1; abundance: many; d_gene: TRBD2; CDR3nt: TGCAGTGCTAGCTCTAGCGGGAGGGCCCGGGGAGATGAGCAGTTCTTC; CDR3aa: CSASSSGRARGDEQFF
v_gene: TRBV9; j_gene: TRBJ2-3; abundance: many; d_gene: TRBD2; CDR3nt: TGTGCCAGCAGCCGACTAGCGGGAGTCGGCTCAGATACGCAGTATTTT; CDR3aa: CASSRLAGVGSDTQYF
v_gene: TRBV20-1; j_gene: TRBJ2-4; abundance: few; d_gene: TRBD2; CDR3nt: TGCAGTGCTAGACTAGCGGGGGGGCTAGGGACCAAAAACATTCAGTACTTC; CDR3aa: CSARLAGGLGTKNIQYF
v_gene: TRBV28; j_gene: TRBJ1-1; abundance: many; d_gene: .; CDR3nt: TGTGCCAGCAGGCAGGTCGAGTTGAACACTGAAGCTTTCTTT; CDR3aa: CASRQVELNTEAFF
v_gene: TRBV5-5; j_gene: TRBJ2-3; abundance: few; d_gene: .; CDR3nt: TGTGCCAGCAGCCCCCGGGCCCAGGGCACAGATACGCAGTATTTT; CDR3aa: CASSPRAQGTDTQYF
v_gene: TRBV4-3; j_gene: TRBJ2-7; abundance: .; d_gene: .; CDR3nt: TGCGCCAGCAGCCAAGATTGGGACATACCTTACGAGCAGTACTTC; CDR3aa: CASSQDWDIPYEQYF
v_gene: TRBV5-1; j_gene: TRBJ2-1; abundance: few; d_gene: TRBD2; CDR3nt: TGCGCCAGCAGCCAGTTACTAGCGGGAGGGGGCTATGAGCAGTTCTTC; CDR3aa: CASSQLLAGGGYEQFF
v_gene: TRBV7-9; j_gene: TRBJ2-1; abundance: few; d_gene: .; CDR3nt: TGTGCCAGCAGCTCTTCAGCACTCCTCTACAATGAGCAGTTCTTC; CDR3aa: CASSSSALLYNEQFF
v_gene: TRBV20-1; j_gene: TRBJ2-4; abundance: .; d_gene: TRBD2; CDR3nt: TGCAGTGCAAACGCTGGCGGGAGGGCCAGAAACATTCAGTACTTC; CDR3aa: CSANAGGRARNIQYF
v_gene: TRBV7-9; j_gene: TRBJ2-3; abundance: .; d_gene: .; CDR3nt: TGTGCCAGCAGCTCCCGCTGGTCGGATACGCAGTATTTT; CDR3aa: CASSSRWSDTQYF
v_gene: TRBV3-1; j_gene: TRBJ2-5; abundance: .; d_gene: TRBD2; CDR3nt: TGTGCCAGCACTAGCGGGGGGGCCCGGGAGACCCAGTACTTC; CDR3aa: CASTSGGARETQYF
v_gene: TRBV2; j_gene: TRBJ2-6; abundance: few; d_gene: .; CDR3nt: TGTGCCAGCCAGATGAGGCGAGGGGCCCAGGGTGGGGCCAACGTCCTGACTTTC; CDR3aa: CASQMRRGAQGGANVLTF
v_gene: TRBV10-3; j_gene: TRBJ2-1; abundance: few; d_gene: .; CDR3nt: TGTGCCATCAGTGCAGGGGGGACGAAGGGTGGGTACAATGAGCAGTTCTTC; CDR3aa: CAISAGGTKGGYNEQFF
v_gene: TRBV23-1; j_gene: TRBJ2-3; abundance: .; d_gene: TRBD2; CDR3nt: TGCGCCAGCATTGGACTAGCGGTCTCAAGCACAGATACGCAGTATTTT; CDR3aa: CASIGLAVSSTDTQYF
v_gene: TRBV6-5; j_gene: TRBJ2-1; abundance: .; d_gene: .; CDR3nt: TGTGCCAGCAGTTTATCGACAGGAGGTGTGGGATACAATGAGCAGTTCTTC; CDR3aa: CASSLSTGGVGYNEQFF
v_gene: TRBV27; j_gene: TRBJ1-5; abundance: few; d_gene: .; CDR3nt: TGTGCCAGCAGTTCCGGGACCGGGTACAATCAGCCCCAGCATTTT; CDR3aa: CASSSGTGYNQPQHF
v_gene: TRBV6-1; j_gene: TRBJ2-1; abundance: few; d_gene: TRBD2; CDR3nt: TGTGCCAGCAGTCGGAAGCCGGGACTAGTACACCATGAGCAGTTCTTC; CDR3aa: CASSRKPGLVHHEQFF
v_gene: TRBV7-2; j_gene: TRBJ2-3; abundance: few; d_gene: .; CDR3nt: TGTGCCAGCAGCGCCTTACTAGTTGGAGATACGCAGTATTTT; CDR3aa: CASSALLVGDTQYF
v_gene: TRBV27; j_gene: TRBJ2-1; abundance: .; d_gene: TRBD2; CDR3nt: TGTGCCAGCAGTAGGGGGGTAGCGGGAGTTAATGAGCAGTTCTTC; CDR3aa: CASSRGVAGVNEQFF
v_gene: TRBV20-1; j_gene: TRBJ2-7; abundance: .; d_gene: .; CDR3nt: TGCAGTGCTGGAAGGGCTGGGGGCCGCTACGAGCAGTACTTC; CDR3aa: CSAGRAGGRYEQYF
v_gene: TRBV4-2; j_gene: TRBJ1-6; abundance: many; d_gene: .; CDR3nt: TGTGCCAGCAGCCAAGATTTAGCCCAGCGGGGTTCACCCCTCCACTTT; CDR3aa: CASSQDLAQRGSPLHF
v_gene: TRBV5-6; j_gene: TRBJ2-7; abundance: .; d_gene: TRBD1; CDR3nt: TGTGCCAGCAGCGGGACAGGAATAAGCTCCTACGAGCAGTACTTC; CDR3aa: CASSGTGISSYEQYF
v_gene: TRBV25-1; j_gene: TRBJ1-5; abundance: many; d_gene: TRBD1; CDR3nt: TGTGCCAGCAGTGAAACGGACAGGGGATTCAATCAGCCCCAGCATTTT; CDR3aa: CASSETDRGFNQPQHF
v_gene: TRBV29-1; j_gene: TRBJ2-3; abundance: few; d_gene: TRBD2; CDR3nt: TGCAGCGTTGAAGGGGTACTAGCGAGTGCTTTC; CDR3aa: CSVEGVLASAF